Listed below are T cell receptor beta chains from one sample, sequenced in a study of T cell responses to AZD1222 COVID-19 vaccine. The repertoire was sequenced with immunoSEQ multiplex PCR; TCRdb's copy has only in-frame clones and lacks some. The sample lists tens of thousands of clones, about 93% occurring once. Specimen: peripheral blood, collected 28 days after the second dose of the MenACWY control vaccine. The receptors were sampled from an adult who received the MenACWY meningococcal vaccine as a control. CDR3s include the opening cysteine and the closing phenylalanine or tryptophan. The order of the fields is V gene, D gene, clone size, J gene, CDR3 protein, CDR3 DNA. The D gene is left open where the match is weak. Rows may omit the clone size; those that give it use once, few, many or a size class.

>TRBV11-2|-|-|TRBJ2-7
CASSSVRGELYEQYF
TGTGCCAGCAGCTCCGTACGAGGTGAGCTCTACGAGCAGTACTTC
>TRBV4-2|-|-|TRBJ1-1
CASSEKGERNTEAFF
TGTGCCAGCAGCGAGAAGGGTGAACGGAACACTGAAGCTTTCTTT
>TRBV7-2|TRBD1|-|TRBJ1-5
CASSLNQGGNSNQPQHF
TGTGCCAGCAGCTTAAACCAGGGGGGCAATAGCAATCAGCCCCAGCATTTT
>TRBV7-2|-|-|TRBJ2-7
CASSKRLGSLVYEQYF
TGTGCCAGCAGCAAACGACTAGGTAGCTTGGTCTACGAGCAGTACTTC
>TRBV6-5|-|-|TRBJ2-3
CASIRLSYGTDTQYF
TGTGCCAGCATCCGACTGAGCTATGGCACAGATACGCAGTATTTT
>TRBV18|-|-|TRBJ2-7
CASSPYAGSSYEQYF
TGTGCCAGCTCACCATACGCGGGAAGCTCCTACGAGCAGTACTTC
>TRBV6-5|-|-|TRBJ1-5
CASSLGSASNQPQHF
TGTGCCAGCTCATTAGGATCTGCTAGCAATCAGCCCCAGCATTTT
>TRBV7-9|TRBD2|-|TRBJ2-7
CASSSLTGGSGEQYF
TGTGCCAGCAGCTCCCTAACGGGAGGGTCGGGGGAGCAGTACTTC
>TRBV4-3|-|-|TRBJ1-1
CASSQLADGTEAFF
TGCGCCAGCAGCCAACTGGCCGACGGCACTGAAGCTTTCTTT
>TRBV19|-|-|TRBJ1-4
CASTPAGGKLFF
TGTGCCAGTACCCCAGCAGGTGGAAAACTGTTTTTT
>TRBV7-2|-|-|TRBJ2-7
CASSSRGVSHLYEQYF
TGTGCCAGCAGCTCTAGAGGAGTCAGTCACCTCTACGAGCAGTACTTC
>TRBV4-3|TRBD1|-|TRBJ2-1
CASSFQGAANNEQFF
TGCGCCAGCAGCTTCCAGGGGGCCGCAAACAATGAGCAGTTCTTC
>TRBV19|-|-|TRBJ1-5
CASSIDPGDERVPQHF
TGTGCCAGTAGTATAGATCCCGGGGACGAAAGAGTGCCCCAGCATTTT
>TRBV5-6|-|-|TRBJ1-6
CASSLAGTGNSPLHF
TGTGCCAGCAGCTTGGCCGGGACGGGTAATTCACCCCTCCACTTT
>TRBV11-2|TRBD1|-|TRBJ2-2
CASRVTGGIGELFF
TGTGCCAGCAGGGTGACAGGGGGTATCGGGGAGCTGTTTTTT
>TRBV19|-|-|TRBJ2-7
CASSDRDGPTYEQYF
TGTGCCAGTAGTGACCGGGACGGTCCTACCTACGAGCAGTACTTC
>TRBV10-3|-|-|TRBJ2-1
CAITVERADNEQFF
TGTGCCATCACGGTCGAGCGGGCCGACAATGAGCAGTTCTTC
>TRBV6-5|-|-|TRBJ2-5
CASSPFRSETQYF
TGTGCCAGCAGCCCCTTTCGTTCCGAGACCCAGTACTTC
>TRBV30|-|-|TRBJ2-1
CAAGAGVGEQFF
TGTGCCGCAGGGGCGGGAGTTGGTGAGCAGTTCTTC
>TRBV27|TRBD2|-|TRBJ2-7
CASTPSRAGREQYF
TGTGCCAGCACCCCGTCGAGAGCGGGAAGAGAGCAGTACTTC
>TRBV7-2|-|-|TRBJ2-7
CASSLFSGYYEQYF
TGTGCCAGCAGCTTATTCTCTGGGTACTACGAGCAGTACTTC
>TRBV2|-|-|TRBJ2-5
CASTQAAGKETQYF
TGTGCCAGCACCCAGGCGGCGGGCAAAGAGACCCAGTACTTC
>TRBV21-1|-|-|TRBJ1-5
CASSGQGKQPQHF
TGTGCCAGCAGCGGACAGGGAAAACAGCCCCAGCATTTT
>TRBV6-5|TRBD2|-|TRBJ2-5
CASSYGGGETQYF
TGTGCCAGCAGTTACGGGGGGGGAGAGACCCAGTACTTC
>TRBV14|-|-|TRBJ1-2
CASSPTRAGLPYGYTF
TGTGCCAGCAGCCCGACCAGAGCCGGACTACCCTATGGCTACACCTTC
>TRBV2|-|-|TRBJ1-1
CASSALESRTEAFF
TGTGCCAGCAGTGCTCTGGAATCAAGGACTGAAGCTTTCTTT
>TRBV2|-|few|TRBJ1-5
CASSEEGRPNQPQHF
TGTGCCAGCAGTGAGGAGGGGCGACCAAATCAGCCCCAGCATTTT
>TRBV30|-|-|TRBJ1-2
CSLFPPLYTF
TGCTCCCTCTTTCCTCCCCTCTACACCTTC
>TRBV6-4|-|once|TRBJ2-2
CASTVTGELFF
TGTGCCAGCACCGTTACCGGGGAGCTGTTTTTT
>TRBV7-8|-|-|TRBJ1-5
CASSLSGGGQPQHF
TGTGCCAGCAGCTTATCCGGAGGGGGTCAGCCCCAGCATTTT
>TRBV19|-|-|TRBJ2-7
CASSLRLAKSSYEQYF
TGTGCCAGTAGTCTCCGTTTAGCGAAGAGCTCCTACGAGCAGTACTTC
>TRBV12-3/TRBV12-4|-|-|TRBJ1-1
CASKLPGTEAFF
TGTGCCAGCAAACTGCCGGGGACTGAAGCTTTCTTT
>TRBV5-1|TRBD1|-|TRBJ2-5
CASSLRGQGDFGTQYF
TGCGCCAGCAGCTTGAGGGGACAGGGAGACTTTGGGACCCAGTACTTC
>TRBV2|TRBD1|-|TRBJ1-2
CASSGIGQGYGYTF
TGTGCCAGCAGCGGAATAGGACAGGGGTATGGCTACACCTTC
>TRBV30|-|-|TRBJ2-7
CAWSAGGYEQYF
TGTGCCTGGAGTGCCGGGGGTTACGAGCAGTACTTC
>TRBV27|TRBD2|-|TRBJ2-1
CASSLLAGGGNNEQFF
TGTGCCAGCAGTCTCCTAGCGGGAGGGGGGAACAATGAGCAGTTCTTC
>TRBV4-3|TRBD2|-|TRBJ2-7
CASSQLLAGGEHYEQYF
TGCGCCAGCAGCCAACTACTAGCGGGAGGCGAACACTACGAGCAGTACTTC
>TRBV11-2|TRBD1|-|TRBJ2-7
CASSLGTGPLYEQYF
TGTGCCAGCAGCTTAGGGACAGGCCCTCTCTACGAGCAGTACTTC
>TRBV6-6|-|-|TRBJ2-5
CASSQEHQETQYF
TGTGCCAGCAGCCAGGAGCATCAAGAGACCCAGTACTTC
>TRBV29-1|-|few|TRBJ1-5
CSVRLGASNQPQHF
TGCAGCGTCCGCCTAGGGGCGTCAAATCAGCCCCAGCATTTT
>TRBV24-1|TRBD2|-|TRBJ2-1
CAPPERERYEQFF
TGTGCCCCCCCCGAGCGGGAGAGGTATGAGCAGTTCTTC
>TRBV6-4|TRBD2|few|TRBJ2-1
CASSDGTSGNEQFF
TGTGCCAGCAGTGACGGGACTAGCGGCAATGAGCAGTTCTTC
>TRBV19|-|-|TRBJ2-1
CATLGWGSRNEQFF
TGTGCCACCCTAGGGTGGGGCTCACGGAATGAGCAGTTCTTC
>TRBV5-5|-|-|TRBJ1-4
CASSLVGGLNEKLFF
TGTGCCAGCAGCTTGGTTGGGGGCCTTAATGAAAAACTGTTTTTT
>TRBV12-3/TRBV12-4|-|-|TRBJ2-7
CASRSSLSYEQYF
TGTGCCAGCCGGAGCTCCCTGTCCTACGAGCAGTACTTC
>TRBV27|-|-|TRBJ1-2
CASSFNRDYYGYTF
TGTGCCAGCAGCTTTAACCGGGACTACTATGGCTACACCTTC
>TRBV11-2|-|-|TRBJ1-1
CASRIPGRHPEAFF
TGTGCCAGCCGAATACCAGGGCGTCACCCTGAAGCTTTCTTT
>TRBV25-1|-|-|TRBJ1-4
CASSERPSAVGTNEKLFF
TGTGCCAGCAGTGAACGCCCCTCAGCCGTGGGGACTAATGAAAAACTGTTTTTT
>TRBV7-6|-|-|TRBJ2-7
CASSNIEGEQYF
TGTGCCAGCAGCAATATCGAAGGAGAGCAGTACTTC
>TRBV30|TRBD2|-|TRBJ2-7
CAWSSFGGRPGGEQYF
TGTGCCTGGAGTAGCTTTGGCGGGAGGCCTGGGGGCGAGCAGTACTTC